Below are 6 T cell receptor beta chains sequenced from a single sample in a study of cytotoxic CD8 clonotypes in ibrutinib-treated CLL. The table came from immunoSEQ multiplex PCR; TCRdb's copy has only in-frame clones and leaves some out. The table lists around 250,000 clones, 60% to 75% of them singletons. This sample comprised PBMCs, obtained after 24 months of ibrutinib treatment. The receptor source for this set is a human donor with chronic lymphocytic leukemia.

This clone was observed a few times. This rearrangement joins TRBV6-6 to TRBJ1-2, with D unresolved. Germline-derived CDR1 and CDR2 are MNHNY and SVGAGI (reference sequence). V lost 4 bases, J lost 0 bases, and 15 bases lay in between. The CDR3 consists of 16 residues. CDR3 amino acids: CASSFSGVGANYGYTF. The CDR3 nucleotides are TGTGCCAGCAGTTTTAGTGGGGTCGGAGCTAACTATGGCTACACCTTC.

This clone appeared a single time. The chain joins TRBV5-4 to TRBJ2-3; TRBD2 agrees at 7 bases. Losses at the gene ends were 0 bases for V and 1 base for J; bases not matched to a gene: 8. The CDR3 loop spans 17 amino acids. Germline CDR1 and CDR2: SGHNT and YYREEE (reference sequence). The CDR3 is CASSLGAKAGGTDTQYF. CDR3 sequence (DNA): TGTGCCAGCAGCTTGGGGGCTAAGGCGGGAGGCACAGATACGCAGTATTTT.

There are a few counts of this clone. This chain uses TRBV10-3 with TRBJ2-7; a weak D match, TRBD2 (6 bases). Germline CDR1 and CDR2: ENHRY and SYGVKD. V was clipped by 4 bases and J by 0 bases, with 10 bases between them. This CDR3 spans 14 amino acids. CDR3 DNA sequence: TGTGCCATCAGTGGGGGGGACGGCTCCTACGAGCAGTACTTC. Translation gives CAISGGDGSYEQYF.

The CDR3 DNA reads TGTGCCAGCAGTTTTGGGGTTTTTCCCCATGAGCAGTTCTTC. Protein sequence: CASSFGVFPHEQFF. V and J are TRBV2 and TRBJ2-1; no definite D call. CDR3 size: 14 residues. V lost 5 bases, J lost 8 bases, and 16 bases lay in between. The V gene's germline CDR1 is SNHLY and CDR2 FYNNEI.

The chain employs TRBV28 and TRBJ2-1; D not resolved. Between the trimmed V and J ends, which lost 5 bases and 0 bases, there was a span of 11 bases. This CDR3 has 15 residues. Per the germline V gene, CDR1 is MDHEN and CDR2 is SYDVKM. CDR3 DNA sequence: TGTGCCAGCAGTACAGCGCCGGACTCCTACAATGAGCAGTTCTTC. This translates into CASSTAPDSYNEQFF.

The chain joins TRBV28 to TRBJ2-4, with D perhaps matching TRBD2 (7 bases). This CDR3 contains 14 residues. Germline CDR1 and CDR2: MDHEN and SYDVKM. The V gene lost 8 bases and the J gene lost 5 bases, with 16 bases spanning the gap. The CDR3 DNA is TGTGCCAGCCATAGGGGGGGGGACGAAAACATTCAGTACTTC. This gives the protein CASHRGGDENIQYF. Looking up the rest from reference TRBV28 and TRBJ2-4 gives the full variable domain: DVKVTQSSRYLVKRTGEKVFLECVQDMDHENMFWYRQDPGLGLRLIYFSYDVKMKEKGDIPEGYSVSREKKERFSLILESASTNQTSMYLCASHRGGDENIQYFGAGTRLSVL.